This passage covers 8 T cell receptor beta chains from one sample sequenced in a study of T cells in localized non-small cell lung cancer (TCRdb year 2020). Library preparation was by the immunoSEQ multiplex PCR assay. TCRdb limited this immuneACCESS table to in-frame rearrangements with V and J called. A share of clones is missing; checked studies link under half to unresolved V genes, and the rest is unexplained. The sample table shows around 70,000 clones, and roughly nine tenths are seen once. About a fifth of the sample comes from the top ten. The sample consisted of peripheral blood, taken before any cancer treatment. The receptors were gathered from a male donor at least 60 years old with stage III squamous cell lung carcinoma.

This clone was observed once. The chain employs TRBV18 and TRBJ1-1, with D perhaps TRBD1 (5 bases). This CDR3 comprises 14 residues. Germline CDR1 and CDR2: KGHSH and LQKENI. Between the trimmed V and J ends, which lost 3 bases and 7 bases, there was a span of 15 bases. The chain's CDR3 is CASSPPLSGLEAFF. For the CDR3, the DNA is TGTGCCAGCTCACCTCCCCTTTCGGGACTTGAAGCTTTCTTT.

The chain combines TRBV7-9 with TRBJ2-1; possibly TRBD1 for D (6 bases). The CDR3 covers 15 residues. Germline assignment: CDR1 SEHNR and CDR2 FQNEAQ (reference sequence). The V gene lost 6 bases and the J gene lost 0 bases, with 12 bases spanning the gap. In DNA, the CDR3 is TGTGCCAGCAGACCGGGACATTACTCCTACAATGAGCAGTTCTTC. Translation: CASRPGHYSYNEQFF.

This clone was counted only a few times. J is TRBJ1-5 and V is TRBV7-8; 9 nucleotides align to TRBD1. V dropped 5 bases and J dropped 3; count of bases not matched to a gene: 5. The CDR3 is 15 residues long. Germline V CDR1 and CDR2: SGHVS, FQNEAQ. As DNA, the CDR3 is TGTGCCAGCAGCCCCCGGGACAGGGCCAATCAGCCCCAGCATTTT. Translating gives CASSPRDRANQPQHF.

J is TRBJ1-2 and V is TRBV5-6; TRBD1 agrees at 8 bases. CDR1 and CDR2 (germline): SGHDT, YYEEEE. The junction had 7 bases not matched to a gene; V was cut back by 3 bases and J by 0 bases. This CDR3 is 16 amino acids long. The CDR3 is CASSSGTGQANYGYTF. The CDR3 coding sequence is TGTGCCAGCAGCTCCGGGACAGGACAAGCTAACTATGGCTACACCTTC.

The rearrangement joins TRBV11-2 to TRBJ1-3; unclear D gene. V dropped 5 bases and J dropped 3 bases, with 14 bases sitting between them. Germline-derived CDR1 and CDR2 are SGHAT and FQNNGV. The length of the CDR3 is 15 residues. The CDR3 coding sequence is TGTGCCAGCAGCGCAAGGACGGCTAGTGGAAACACCATATATTTT. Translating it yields CASSARTASGNTIYF.

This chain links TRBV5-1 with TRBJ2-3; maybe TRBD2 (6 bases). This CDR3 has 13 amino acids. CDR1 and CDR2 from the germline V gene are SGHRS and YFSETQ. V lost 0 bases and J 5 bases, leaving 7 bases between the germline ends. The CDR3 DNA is TGCGCCAGCAGCTTGGCCGGGGGAGATACGCAGTATTTT. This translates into CASSLAGGDTQYF.

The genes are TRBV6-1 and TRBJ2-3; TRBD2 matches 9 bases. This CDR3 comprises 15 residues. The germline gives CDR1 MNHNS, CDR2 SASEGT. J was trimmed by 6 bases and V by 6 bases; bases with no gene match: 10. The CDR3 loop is CASSALAGGPDTQYF. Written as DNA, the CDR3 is TGTGCCAGCAGCGCCCTGGCGGGGGGGCCCGATACGCAGTATTTT.

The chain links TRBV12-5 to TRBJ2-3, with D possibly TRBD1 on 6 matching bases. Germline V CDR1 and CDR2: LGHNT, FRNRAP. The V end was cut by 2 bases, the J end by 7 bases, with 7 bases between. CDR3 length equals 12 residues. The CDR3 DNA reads TGTGCTAGTGGTTTGCAGGGGAATACGCAGTATTTT. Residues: CASGLQGNTQYF.